A selection of T cell receptor beta chains follows, all from one sample in a study of cytotoxic CD8 clonotypes in ibrutinib-treated CLL. Produced via immunoSEQ multiplex PCR; TCRdb's table is partial and in-frame only. Counted here are 35,000 to 45,000 clones, more than 60% occurring once; the ten biggest clones make up 13%. The sample was PBMCs, taken after 12 months of ibrutinib treatment. These receptors were obtained from a human donor with chronic lymphocytic leukemia. Each CDR3 is given without its conserved first and last residue. Each record gives: V gene, CDR3 protein.

TRBV9 | ASSEGGANYGYT
TRBV5-8 | ASSLLAGDDTQY
TRBV6-5 | ASSSMADWSDTQY
TRBV28 | ASRPGTAAYDNYGYT
TRBV18 | ASSPPTARGEKLF
TRBV18 | ASSPPALADTQY
TRBV5-5 | ASSSGQGSYEQY
TRBV6-5 | ASRPPSGRMNEQY
TRBV7-8 | ASSLGHRNYGYT
TRBV18 | ASSPPGAGVGYGYT
TRBV5-1 | ASSSGQGSYEQY
TRBV7-2 | ASSLWGEANYGYT
TRBV6-5 | ASRTMDGDTEAF
TRBV14 | ASSQAREKLF
TRBV6-5 | ASSYSTAEETQY
TRBV19 | ASSIYVYNEQF
TRBV11-2 | ASSPTTGGRYEQY
TRBV2 | ASTQRSSGTFYEQY
TRBV19 | ASSKQGGYEQY
TRBV7-9 | ASSVSSLLAGGGTGELF
TRBV7-9 | ASSYSSTVYEQY
TRBV5-4 | ASSLPVSGTEAF
TRBV27 | ASSTPGLGGIEQF
TRBV7-2 | ASSLLGGRGYEQY
TRBV7-2 | ASSPRDRGGKY
TRBV7-2 | ASSPSTSDGELF
TRBV19 | ASSNLAGGYNEQF
TRBV12-5 | ASGLVRGTGGVGSTEAF
TRBV6-5 | ASSYTPGQGPNEQF
TRBV19 | ASSILGTEAF
TRBV6-1 | ASKGLGEIGEQY
TRBV18 | ASSPRASGTNHEQY
TRBV10-1 | ASSVRGRADEQF
TRBV15 | ATSRAGTGGGEQY
TRBV2 | ASSGIADTQY
TRBV6-6 | ASSVGGGSDTQY
TRBV27 | ASSMSGGNYEQY
TRBV4-3 | ASSQETGKRDGEQF
TRBV9 | ASSETSGSFNEQY
TRBV6-5 | ASSSVGDEQF
TRBV7-2 | ASSPQNTEAF
TRBV29-1 | SVANTEAF
TRBV30 | AWIGGTSGLFYEQY
TRBV6-4 | ASSDSGRGDYNEQF
TRBV21-1 | ASSKEKTPPLWEQY
TRBV29-1 | SVRAVGTEAF
TRBV30 | AWNPTGQANEKLF
TRBV28 | ASRGLAPRGDTQY
TRBV30 | AWSVNSNYGYT
TRBV2 | ASSGLAGASAEQF
TRBV11-2 | ASSRHLAARDDTQY
TRBV21-1 | ASSSPPPSYEQY